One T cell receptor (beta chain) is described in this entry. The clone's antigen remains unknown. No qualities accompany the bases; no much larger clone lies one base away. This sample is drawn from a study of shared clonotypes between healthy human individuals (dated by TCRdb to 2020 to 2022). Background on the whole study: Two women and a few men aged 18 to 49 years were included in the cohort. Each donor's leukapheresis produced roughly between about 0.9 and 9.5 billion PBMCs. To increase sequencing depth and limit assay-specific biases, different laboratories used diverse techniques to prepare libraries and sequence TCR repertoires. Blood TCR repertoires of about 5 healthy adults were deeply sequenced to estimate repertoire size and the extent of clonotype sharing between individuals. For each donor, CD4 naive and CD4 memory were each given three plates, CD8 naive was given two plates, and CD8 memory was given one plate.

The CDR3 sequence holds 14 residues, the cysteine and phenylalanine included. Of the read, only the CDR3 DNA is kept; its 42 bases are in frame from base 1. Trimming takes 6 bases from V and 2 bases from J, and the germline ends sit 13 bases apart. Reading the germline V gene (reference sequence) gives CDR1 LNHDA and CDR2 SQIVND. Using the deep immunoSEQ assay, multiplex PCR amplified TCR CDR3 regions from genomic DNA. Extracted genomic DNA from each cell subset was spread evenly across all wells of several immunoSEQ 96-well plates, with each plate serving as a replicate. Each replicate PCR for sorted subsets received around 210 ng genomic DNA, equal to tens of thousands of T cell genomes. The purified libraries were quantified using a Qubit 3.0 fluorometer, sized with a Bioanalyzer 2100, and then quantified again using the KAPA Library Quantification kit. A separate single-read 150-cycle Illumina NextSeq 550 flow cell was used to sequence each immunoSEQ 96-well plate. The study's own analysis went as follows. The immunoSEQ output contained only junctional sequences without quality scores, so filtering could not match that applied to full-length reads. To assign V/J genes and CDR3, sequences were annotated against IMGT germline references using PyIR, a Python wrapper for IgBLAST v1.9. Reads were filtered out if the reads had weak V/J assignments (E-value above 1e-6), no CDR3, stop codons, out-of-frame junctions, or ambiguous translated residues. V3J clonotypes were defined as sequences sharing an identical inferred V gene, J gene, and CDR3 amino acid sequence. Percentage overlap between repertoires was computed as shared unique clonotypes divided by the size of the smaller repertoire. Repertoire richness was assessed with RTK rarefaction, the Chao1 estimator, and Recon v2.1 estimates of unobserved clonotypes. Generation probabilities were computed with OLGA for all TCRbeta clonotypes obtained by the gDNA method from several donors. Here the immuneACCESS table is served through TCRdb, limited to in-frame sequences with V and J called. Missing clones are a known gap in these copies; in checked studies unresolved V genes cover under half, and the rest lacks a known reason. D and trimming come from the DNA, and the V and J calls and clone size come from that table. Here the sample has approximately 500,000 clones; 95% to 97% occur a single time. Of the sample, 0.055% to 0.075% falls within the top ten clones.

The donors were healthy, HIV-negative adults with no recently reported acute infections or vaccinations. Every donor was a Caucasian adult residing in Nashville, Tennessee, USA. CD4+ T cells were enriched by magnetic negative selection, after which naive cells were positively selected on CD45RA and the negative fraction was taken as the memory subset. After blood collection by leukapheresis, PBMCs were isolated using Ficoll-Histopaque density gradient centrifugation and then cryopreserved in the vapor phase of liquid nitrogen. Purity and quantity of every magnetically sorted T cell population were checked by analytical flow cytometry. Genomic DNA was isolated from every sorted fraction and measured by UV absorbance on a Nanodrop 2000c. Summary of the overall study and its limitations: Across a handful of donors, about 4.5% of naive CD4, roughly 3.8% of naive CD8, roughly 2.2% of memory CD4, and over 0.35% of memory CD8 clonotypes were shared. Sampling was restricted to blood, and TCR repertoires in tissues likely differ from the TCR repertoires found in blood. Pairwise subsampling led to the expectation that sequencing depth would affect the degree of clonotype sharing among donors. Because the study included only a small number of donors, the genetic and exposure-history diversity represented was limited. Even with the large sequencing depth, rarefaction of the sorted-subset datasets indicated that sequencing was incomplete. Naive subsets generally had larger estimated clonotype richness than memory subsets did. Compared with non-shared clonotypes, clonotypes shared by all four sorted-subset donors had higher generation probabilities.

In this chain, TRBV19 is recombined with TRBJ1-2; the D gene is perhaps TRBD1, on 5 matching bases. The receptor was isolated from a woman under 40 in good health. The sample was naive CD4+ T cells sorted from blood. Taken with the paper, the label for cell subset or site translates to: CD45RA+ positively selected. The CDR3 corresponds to CASSGDHWNYGYTF. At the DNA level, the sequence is TGTGCCAGTAGCGGGGACCATTGGAACTATGGCTACACCTTC. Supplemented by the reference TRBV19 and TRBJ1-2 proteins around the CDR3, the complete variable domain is DGGITQSPKYLFRKEGQNVTLSCEQNLNHDAMYWYRQDPGQGLRLIYYSQIVNDFQKGDIAEGYSVSREKKESFPLTVTSAQKNPTAFYLCASSGDHWNYGYTFGSGTRLTVV.